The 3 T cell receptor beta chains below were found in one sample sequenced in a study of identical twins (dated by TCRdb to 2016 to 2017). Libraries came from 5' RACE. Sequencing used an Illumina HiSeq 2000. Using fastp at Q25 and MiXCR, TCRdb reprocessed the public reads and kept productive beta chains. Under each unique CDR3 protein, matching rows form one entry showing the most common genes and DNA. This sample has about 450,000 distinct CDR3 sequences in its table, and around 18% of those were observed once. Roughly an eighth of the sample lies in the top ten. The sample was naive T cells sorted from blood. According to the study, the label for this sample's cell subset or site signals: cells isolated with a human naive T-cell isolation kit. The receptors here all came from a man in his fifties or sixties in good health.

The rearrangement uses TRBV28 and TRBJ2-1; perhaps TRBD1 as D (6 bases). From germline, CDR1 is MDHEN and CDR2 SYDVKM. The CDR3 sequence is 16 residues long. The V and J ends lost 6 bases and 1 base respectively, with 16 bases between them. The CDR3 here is CASSPSGVRSYNEQFF. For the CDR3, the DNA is TGTGCCAGCAGCCCTTCAGGGGTAAGGTCCTACAATGAGCAGTTCTTC. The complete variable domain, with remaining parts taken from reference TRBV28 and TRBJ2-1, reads DVKVTQSSRYLVKRTGEKVFLECVQDMDHENMFWYRQDPGLGLRLIYFSYDVKMKEKGDIPEGYSVSREKKERFSLILESASTNQTSMYLCASSPSGVRSYNEQFFGPGTRLTVL.

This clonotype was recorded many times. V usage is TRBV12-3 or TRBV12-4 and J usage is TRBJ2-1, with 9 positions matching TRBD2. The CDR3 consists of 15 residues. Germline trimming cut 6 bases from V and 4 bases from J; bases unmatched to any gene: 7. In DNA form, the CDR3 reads TGTGCCAGCAGCTTTAGCGGGAGAGGATACAATGAGCAGTTCTTC. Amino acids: CASSFSGRGYNEQFF.

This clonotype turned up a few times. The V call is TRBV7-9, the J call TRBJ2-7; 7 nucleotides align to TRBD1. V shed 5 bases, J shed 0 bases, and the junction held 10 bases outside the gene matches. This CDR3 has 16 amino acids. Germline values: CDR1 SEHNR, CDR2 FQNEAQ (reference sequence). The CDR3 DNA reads TGTGCCAGCAGCCGACGGACCGGGACAGACTCCTACGAGCAGTACTTC. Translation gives CASSRRTGTDSYEQYF.